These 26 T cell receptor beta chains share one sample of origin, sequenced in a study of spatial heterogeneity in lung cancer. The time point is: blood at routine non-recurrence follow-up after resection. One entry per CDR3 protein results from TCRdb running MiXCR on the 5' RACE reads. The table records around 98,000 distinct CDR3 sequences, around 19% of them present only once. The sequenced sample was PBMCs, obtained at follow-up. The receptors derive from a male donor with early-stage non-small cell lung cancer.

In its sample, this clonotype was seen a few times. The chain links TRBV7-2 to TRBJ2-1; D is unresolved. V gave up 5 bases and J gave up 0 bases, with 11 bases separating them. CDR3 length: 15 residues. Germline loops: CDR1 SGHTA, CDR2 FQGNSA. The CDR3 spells CASSPGLSSYNEQFF. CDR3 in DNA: TGTGCCAGCAGCCCTGGATTGAGCTCCTACAATGAGCAGTTCTTC.

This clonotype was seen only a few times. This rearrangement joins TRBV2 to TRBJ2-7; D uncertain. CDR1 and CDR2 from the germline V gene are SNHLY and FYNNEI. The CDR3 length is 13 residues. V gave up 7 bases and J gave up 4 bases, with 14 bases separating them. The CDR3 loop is CASKNEPLYEQYV. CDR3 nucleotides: TGTGCCAGCAAAAATGAACCGCTTTACGAGCAGTACGTC.

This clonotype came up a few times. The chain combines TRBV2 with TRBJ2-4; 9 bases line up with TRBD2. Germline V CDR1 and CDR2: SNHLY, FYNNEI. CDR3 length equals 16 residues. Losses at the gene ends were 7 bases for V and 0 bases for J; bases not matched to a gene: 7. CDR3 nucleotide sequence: TGTGCCAGCAATCTTTTTAGCGGGGGAGCCAAAAACATTCAGTACTTC. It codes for CASNLFSGGAKNIQYF.

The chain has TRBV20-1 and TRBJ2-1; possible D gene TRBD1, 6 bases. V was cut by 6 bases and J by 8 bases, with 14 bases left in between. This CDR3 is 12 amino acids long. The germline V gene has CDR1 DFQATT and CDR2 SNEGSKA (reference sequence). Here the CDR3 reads CSALRGGDEQFF. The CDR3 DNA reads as TGCAGTGCATTACGAGGGGGTGATGAGCAGTTCTTC.

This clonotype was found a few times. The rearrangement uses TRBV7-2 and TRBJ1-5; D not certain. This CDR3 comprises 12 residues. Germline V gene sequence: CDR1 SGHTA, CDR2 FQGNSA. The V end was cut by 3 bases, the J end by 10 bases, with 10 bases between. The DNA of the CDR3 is TGTGCCAGCAGCTTCGATGACAATCCCCAGCATTTT. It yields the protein CASSFDDNPQHF.

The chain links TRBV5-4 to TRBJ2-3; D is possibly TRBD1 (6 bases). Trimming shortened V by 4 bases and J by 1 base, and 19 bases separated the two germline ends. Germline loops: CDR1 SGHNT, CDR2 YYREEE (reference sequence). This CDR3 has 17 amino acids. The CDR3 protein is CASSPTPGYRGTDTQYF. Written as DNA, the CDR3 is TGTGCCAGCAGCCCCACTCCGGGGTACAGGGGCACAGATACGCAGTATTTT.

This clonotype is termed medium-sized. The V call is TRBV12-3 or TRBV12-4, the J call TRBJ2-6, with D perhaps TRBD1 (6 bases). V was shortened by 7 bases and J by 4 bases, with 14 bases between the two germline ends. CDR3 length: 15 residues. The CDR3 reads CASTSRGAGANVLTF. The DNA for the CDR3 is TGTGCCAGCACATCCAGGGGCGCCGGGGCCAACGTCCTGACTTTC.

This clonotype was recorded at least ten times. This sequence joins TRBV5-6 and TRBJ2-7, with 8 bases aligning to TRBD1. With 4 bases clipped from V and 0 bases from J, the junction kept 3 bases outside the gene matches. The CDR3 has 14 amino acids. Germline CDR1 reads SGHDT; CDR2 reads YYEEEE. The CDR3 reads CASSGGQDSYEQYF. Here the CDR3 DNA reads TGTGCCAGCAGCGGGGGACAGGACTCCTACGAGCAGTACTTC.

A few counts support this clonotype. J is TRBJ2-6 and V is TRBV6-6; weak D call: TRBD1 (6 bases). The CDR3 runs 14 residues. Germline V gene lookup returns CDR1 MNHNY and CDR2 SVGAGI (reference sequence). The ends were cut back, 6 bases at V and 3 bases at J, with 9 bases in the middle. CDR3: CASRNRVGANVLTF. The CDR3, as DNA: TGTGCCAGCAGGAACAGGGTTGGGGCCAACGTCCTGACTTTC.

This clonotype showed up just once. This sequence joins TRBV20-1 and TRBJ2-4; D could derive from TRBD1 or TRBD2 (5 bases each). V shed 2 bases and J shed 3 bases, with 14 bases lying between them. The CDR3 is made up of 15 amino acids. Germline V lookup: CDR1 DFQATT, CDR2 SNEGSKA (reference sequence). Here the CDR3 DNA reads TGCAGTGCTAGAAGTATAGGGGAGAACAAAAACATTCAGTACTTC. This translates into CSARSIGENKNIQYF.

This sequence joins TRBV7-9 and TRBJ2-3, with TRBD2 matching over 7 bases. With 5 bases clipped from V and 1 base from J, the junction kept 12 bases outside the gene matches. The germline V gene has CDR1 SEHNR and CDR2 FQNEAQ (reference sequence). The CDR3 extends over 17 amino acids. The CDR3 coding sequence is TGTGCCAGCAGCCGTTTCGGGGGAGGGCCCCGCACAGATACGCAGTATTTT. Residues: CASSRFGGGPRTDTQYF.

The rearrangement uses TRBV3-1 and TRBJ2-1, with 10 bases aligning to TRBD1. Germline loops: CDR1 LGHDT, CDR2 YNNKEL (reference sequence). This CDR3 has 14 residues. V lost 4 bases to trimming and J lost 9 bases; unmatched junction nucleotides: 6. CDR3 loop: CASSRPGQGTEQFF. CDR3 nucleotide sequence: TGTGCCAGCAGCCGCCCGGGACAGGGGACTGAGCAGTTCTTC.

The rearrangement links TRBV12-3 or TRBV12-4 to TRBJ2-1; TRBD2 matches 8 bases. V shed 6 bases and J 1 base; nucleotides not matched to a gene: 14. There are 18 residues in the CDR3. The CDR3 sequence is CASSPHLGGAGSYNEQFF. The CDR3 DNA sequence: TGTGCCAGCAGCCCTCATCTCGGGGGGGCGGGTTCCTACAATGAGCAGTTCTTC.

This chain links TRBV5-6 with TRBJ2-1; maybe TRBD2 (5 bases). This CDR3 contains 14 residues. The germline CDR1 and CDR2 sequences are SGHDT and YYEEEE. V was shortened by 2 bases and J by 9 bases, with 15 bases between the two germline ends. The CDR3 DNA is TGTGCCAGCAGCTTCGGCGGGTCCTCGGGTGAGCAGTTCTTC. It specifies CASSFGGSSGEQFF. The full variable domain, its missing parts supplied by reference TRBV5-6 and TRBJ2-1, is DAGVTQSPTHLIKTRGQQVTLRCSPKSGHDTVSWYQQALGQGPQFIFQYYEEEERQRGNFPDRFSGHQFPNYSSELNVNALLLGDSALYLCASSFGGSSGEQFFGPGTRLTVL.

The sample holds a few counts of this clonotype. The CDR3 region has the DNA TGTGCCAGCAGCGTAGGGCTCTCCTATGGCTACACCTTC. It translates to CASSVGLSYGYTF. The chain joins TRBV9 to TRBJ1-2; D unclear. With 0 bases removed from V and 4 bases from J, the gap between germline ends came to 7 bases. Germline lookup yields CDR1 SGDLS and CDR2 YYNGEE. The CDR3 consists of 13 residues.

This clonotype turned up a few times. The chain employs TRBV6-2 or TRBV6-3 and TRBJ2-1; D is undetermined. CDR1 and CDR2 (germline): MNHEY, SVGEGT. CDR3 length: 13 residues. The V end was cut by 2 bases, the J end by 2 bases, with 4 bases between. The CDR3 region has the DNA TGTGCCAGCAGTTACGAAACCTACAATGAGCAGTTCTTC. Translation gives CASSYETYNEQFF.

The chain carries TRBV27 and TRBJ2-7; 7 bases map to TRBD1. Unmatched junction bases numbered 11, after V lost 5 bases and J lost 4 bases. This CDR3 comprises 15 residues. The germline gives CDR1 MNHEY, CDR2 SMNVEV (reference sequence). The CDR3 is CASSPRDSQIYEQYF. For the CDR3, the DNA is TGTGCCAGCAGTCCCCGGGACAGCCAAATTTACGAGCAGTACTTC.

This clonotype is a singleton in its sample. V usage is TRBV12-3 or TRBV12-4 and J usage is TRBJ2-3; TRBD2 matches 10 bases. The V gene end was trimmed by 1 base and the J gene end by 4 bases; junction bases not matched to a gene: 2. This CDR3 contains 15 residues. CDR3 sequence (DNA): TGTGCCAGCAGTTTAGAGCTAGCGGGAGCAGATACGCAGTATTTT. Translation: CASSLELAGADTQYF.

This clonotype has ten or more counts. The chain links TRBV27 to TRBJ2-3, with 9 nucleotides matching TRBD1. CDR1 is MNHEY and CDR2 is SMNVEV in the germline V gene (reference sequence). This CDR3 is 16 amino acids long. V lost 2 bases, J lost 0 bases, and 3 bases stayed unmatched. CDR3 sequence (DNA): TGTGCCAGCAGTTTAAACAGGGGGCAGAGCACAGATACGCAGTATTTT. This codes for CASSLNRGQSTDTQYF.

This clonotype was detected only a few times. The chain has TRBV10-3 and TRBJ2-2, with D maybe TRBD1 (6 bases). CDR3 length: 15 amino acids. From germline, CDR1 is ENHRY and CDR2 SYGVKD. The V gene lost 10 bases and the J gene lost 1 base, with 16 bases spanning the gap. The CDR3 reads CATGTGTLNTGELFF. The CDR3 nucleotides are TGTGCCACAGGGACCGGGACATTGAACACCGGGGAGCTGTTTTTT.

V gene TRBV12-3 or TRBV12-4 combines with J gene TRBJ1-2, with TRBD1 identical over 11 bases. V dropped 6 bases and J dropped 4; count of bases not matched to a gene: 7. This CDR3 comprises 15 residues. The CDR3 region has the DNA TGTGCCAGCAGAGACTGGACAGGGGGCGGCTATGGCTACACCTTC. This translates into CASRDWTGGGYGYTF.

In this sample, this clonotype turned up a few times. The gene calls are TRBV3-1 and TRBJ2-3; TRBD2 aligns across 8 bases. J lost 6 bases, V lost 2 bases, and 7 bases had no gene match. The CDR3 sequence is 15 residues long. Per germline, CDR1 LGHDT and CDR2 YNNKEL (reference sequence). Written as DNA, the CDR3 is TGTGCCAGCAGCCAAATGGGGACTAGAGGCGATACGCAGTATTTT. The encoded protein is CASSQMGTRGDTQYF.

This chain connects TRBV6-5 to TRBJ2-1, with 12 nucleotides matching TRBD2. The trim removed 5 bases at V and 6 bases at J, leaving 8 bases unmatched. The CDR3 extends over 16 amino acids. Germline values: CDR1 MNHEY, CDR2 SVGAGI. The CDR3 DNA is TGTGCCAGCAGTGATAGGACTAGCGGGGTCCCCAATGAGCAGTTCTTC. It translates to CASSDRTSGVPNEQFF.

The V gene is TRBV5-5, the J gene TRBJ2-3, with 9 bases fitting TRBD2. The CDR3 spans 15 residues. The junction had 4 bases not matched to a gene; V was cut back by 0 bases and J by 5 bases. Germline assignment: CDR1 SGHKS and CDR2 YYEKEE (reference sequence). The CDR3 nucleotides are TGTGCCAGCAGCTTGGGCAGTAGCGGGGGAGATACGCAGTATTTT. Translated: CASSLGSSGGDTQYF. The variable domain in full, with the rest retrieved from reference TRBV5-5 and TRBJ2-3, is DAGVTQSPTHLIKTRGQQVTLRCSPISGHKSVSWYQQVLGQGPQFIFQYYEKEERGRGNFPDRFSARQFPNYSSELNVNALLLGDSALYLCASSLGSSGGDTQYFGPGTRLTVL.

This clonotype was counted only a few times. The CDR3 reads CATSGRGNTEAFF. Here the CDR3 DNA reads TGTGCCACCAGTGGACGAGGGAACACTGAAGCTTTCTTT. The V call is TRBV24-1, the J call TRBJ1-1; D is unresolved. Germline values: CDR1 KGHDR, CDR2 SFDVKD. Trimming removed 5 bases at V and 1 base at J, with 7 bases between. This CDR3 region has 13 residues.

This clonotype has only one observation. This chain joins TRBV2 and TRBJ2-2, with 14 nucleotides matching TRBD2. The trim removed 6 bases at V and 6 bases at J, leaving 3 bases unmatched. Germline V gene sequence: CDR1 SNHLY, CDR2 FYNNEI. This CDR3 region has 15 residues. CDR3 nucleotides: TGTGCCAGCAGGGGACTAGCGGGAGAGGCCGGGGAGCTGTTTTTT. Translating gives CASRGLAGEAGELFF.